What follows describes a single T cell receptor beta chain. This CDR3 is also generated by other DNA sequences in the sample. The record originates from a study of STAT5B mutations in CD4+ large granular lymphocyte leukemia. Here immunoSEQ multiplex PCR was the method, and the copy in TCRdb shows in-frame clones only, minus some. The sample gives some 40,000 clones, about 81% of which show up once; 0.3% to 0.35% is in the top ten. This CDR3 has 13 amino acids. Germline values: CDR1 SEHNR, CDR2 FQNEAQ (reference sequence). The germline V and J ends were trimmed by 1 base and 0 bases, with 3 bases remaining between them.

The chain uses TRBV7-9 and TRBJ1-1; D call uncertain. Sequencing was carried out using CD4+ T cells from blood buffy coats. The TCR sequence derives from a human donor in good health. The CDR3: CASSLVVNTEAFF. The CDR3 region has the DNA TGTGCCAGCAGCTTAGTAGTGAACACTGAAGCTTTCTTT.